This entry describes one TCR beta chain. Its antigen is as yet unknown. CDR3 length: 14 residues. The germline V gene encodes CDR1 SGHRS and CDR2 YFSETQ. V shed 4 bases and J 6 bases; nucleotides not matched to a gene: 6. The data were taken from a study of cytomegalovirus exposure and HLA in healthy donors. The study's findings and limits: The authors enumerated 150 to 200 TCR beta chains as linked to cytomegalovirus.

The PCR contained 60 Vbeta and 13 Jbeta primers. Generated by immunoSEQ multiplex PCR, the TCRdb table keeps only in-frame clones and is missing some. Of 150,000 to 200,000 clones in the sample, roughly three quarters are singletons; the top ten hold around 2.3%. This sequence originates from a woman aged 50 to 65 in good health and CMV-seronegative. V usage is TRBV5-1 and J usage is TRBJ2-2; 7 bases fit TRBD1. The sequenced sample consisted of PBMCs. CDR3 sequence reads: CASSRQQGPGELFF. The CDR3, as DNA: TGCGCCAGCAGCCGACAACAGGGGCCCGGGGAGCTGTTTTTT.